Listed here are 17 T cell receptor beta chains from one sample, sequenced in a study of blood T cell repertoires in COVID-19. Sequencing was performed with immunoSEQ multiplex PCR; in TCRdb, only in-frame clones are kept and a portion is missing. The sample gives tens of thousands of clones, about 76% of which show up once; 15% to 20% is in the top ten. The sample was peripheral blood. The receptors here all came from a woman aged 80 or older with active or convalescent COVID-19.

This clone was seen just once. The chain couples TRBV12-3 or TRBV12-4 to TRBJ1-2; TRBD1 matches 9 bases. The CDR3 loop spans 13 amino acids. Trimming at V came to 1 base and at J to 8 bases, leaving 2 bases not matched to a gene. The CDR3 here is CASSLDRGRGYTF. The CDR3, as DNA: TGTGCCAGCAGTTTAGACAGGGGGCGAGGCTACACCTTC.

The gene calls are TRBV10-3 and TRBJ1-2; a weak D match, TRBD1 (5 bases). V was clipped by 0 bases and J by 4 bases, with 9 bases between them. The CDR3 length is 14 residues. The germline gives CDR1 ENHRY, CDR2 SYGVKD. The CDR3 DNA reads TGTGCCATCAGTGAGTCGCAGCAGGGCTATGGCTACACCTTC. Translation gives CAISESQQGYGYTF.

The CDR3 DNA follows: TGTGCCAGCAGCTCGGGACAGGGGCATGGTTTGGTTGGGGAAAAACTGTTTTTT. This sequence encodes CASSSGQGHGLVGEKLFF. The chain couples TRBV5-4 to TRBJ1-4; TRBD1 aligns across 10 bases. The CDR3 has 18 amino acids. From germline, CDR1 is SGHNT and CDR2 YYREEE (reference sequence). With 3 bases clipped from V and 8 bases from J, the junction kept 16 bases outside the gene matches.

J is TRBJ1-2 and V is TRBV6-6; 8 bases agree with TRBD1. The CDR3 extends over 15 amino acids. Germline CDR1 reads MNHNY; CDR2 reads SVGAGI (reference sequence). The J segment lost 4 bases and the V segment lost 4 bases, leaving 8 bases of the junction unmatched. CDR3 DNA: TGTGCCAGCAGTTCCGCCGACAGGGGCGGCTATGGCTACACCTTC. Its protein is CASSSADRGGYGYTF.

This clone occurred once. The chain links TRBV11-2 to TRBJ2-1; 11 nucleotides match TRBD1. The CDR3 runs 15 residues. CDR1 and CDR2 from the germline V gene are SGHAT and FQNNGV. V was clipped by 5 bases and J by 8 bases; unmatched bases: 8. CDR3 nucleotide sequence: TGTGCCAGCAGCCCGGGACAGGGGGTTTGGGATGAGCAGTTCTTC. Translating it yields CASSPGQGVWDEQFF.

This sequence joins TRBV7-9 and TRBJ2-7, with 7 positions matching TRBD1. The V gene's germline CDR1 is SEHNR and CDR2 FQNEAQ (reference sequence). The CDR3 sequence is 14 residues long. The ends lost 2 bases at V and 6 bases at J; junction bases unmatched: 7. Here the CDR3 DNA reads TGTGCCAGCAGCTTAAAGCAAACAGGGGCCGAGCAGTACTTC. It specifies CASSLKQTGAEQYF.

The chain carries TRBV5-1 and TRBJ1-6; D is possibly TRBD1 (5 bases). Trimming stripped 1 base from V and 7 bases from J, with 9 bases between. The CDR3 sequence is 14 residues long. Per the germline V gene, CDR1 is SGHRS and CDR2 is YFSETQ. Written as DNA, the CDR3 is TGCGCCAGCAGCTTGTACGGGGGGAATTCACCCCTCCACTTT. The encoded protein is CASSLYGGNSPLHF. Combining the CDR3 with reference TRBV5-1 and TRBJ1-6 gives the whole variable domain KAGVTQTPRYLIKTRGQQVTLSCSPISGHRSVSWYQQTPGQGLQFLFEYFSETQRNKGNFPGRFSGRQFSNSRSEMNVSTLELGDSALYLCASSLYGGNSPLHFGNGTRLTVT.

This clone appeared a single time. V and J are TRBV5-1 and TRBJ2-3, with TRBD2 matching 8 bases. The CDR3 is 15 amino acids. V dropped 3 bases and J dropped 0; count of bases not matched to a gene: 3. The germline CDR1 and CDR2 sequences are SGHRS and YFSETQ. CDR3 coding DNA: TGCGCCAGCAGCTGGAGCGGGGGCAGCACAGATACGCAGTATTTT. This gives the protein CASSWSGGSTDTQYF.

This clone was detected only a few times. The genes are TRBV19 and TRBJ1-5, with D hard to call. There are 13 residues in the CDR3. V gave up 3 bases and J gave up 9 bases, with 12 bases separating them. The germline CDR1 and CDR2 sequences are LNHDA and SQIVND (reference sequence). The CDR3 here is CASSMGLALPQHF. The CDR3 region has the DNA TGTGCCAGTAGTATGGGCTTGGCCTTGCCCCAGCATTTT. Drawing the rest from reference TRBV19 and TRBJ1-5, the complete variable domain is DGGITQSPKYLFRKEGQNVTLSCEQNLNHDAMYWYRQDPGQGLRLIYYSQIVNDFQKGDIAEGYSVSREKKESFPLTVTSAQKNPTAFYLCASSMGLALPQHFGDGTRLSIL.

This clone showed up just a few times. The chain links TRBV30 to TRBJ1-1; possibly TRBD1 for D (6 bases). The germline V gene encodes CDR1 GTSNPN and CDR2 SVGIG (reference sequence). The V end was cut by 2 bases, the J end by 7 bases, with 20 bases between. This CDR3 comprises 15 residues. The CDR3 loop reads CAWSTWGGTGNEAFF. The CDR3 DNA sequence: TGTGCCTGGAGTACCTGGGGCGGTACAGGGAATGAAGCTTTCTTT.

This rearrangement joins TRBV27 to TRBJ1-2; 7 bases line up with TRBD1. V shed 5 bases and J 4 bases; nucleotides not matched to a gene: 7. Per the germline V gene, CDR1 is MNHEY and CDR2 is SMNVEV (reference sequence). This CDR3 spans 14 amino acids. The CDR3 loop reads CASSLTGTVYGYTF. The CDR3 region has the DNA TGTGCCAGCAGTCTAACCGGGACAGTCTATGGCTACACCTTC.

V is TRBV19 and J is TRBJ2-7; 9 bases are a match to TRBD1. The germline V gene encodes CDR1 LNHDA and CDR2 SQIVND (reference sequence). The CDR3 length is 16 residues. After removal of 6 bases from V and 5 bases from J, the junction contained 14 bases not matched to a gene. CDR3 DNA sequence: TGTGCCAGTAGCCTGAACCCGGGACAGGGTCGCGACGAGCAGTACTTC. This gives the protein CASSLNPGQGRDEQYF.

This clone was observed a single time. The chain recombines TRBV2 with TRBJ2-5; TRBD2 matches at 9 bases. This CDR3 comprises 15 residues. Losses at the gene ends were 4 bases for V and 1 base for J; bases not matched to a gene: 4. CDR1 is SNHLY and CDR2 is FYNNEI in the germline V gene. The CDR3 protein is CASSGATSGQETQYF. CDR3 bases: TGTGCCAGCAGTGGCGCGACTAGCGGCCAAGAGACCCAGTACTTC. Drawing the rest from reference TRBV2 and TRBJ2-5, the complete variable domain is EPEVTQTPSHQVTQMGQEVILRCVPISNHLYFYWYRQILGQKVEFLVSFYNNEISEKSEIFDDQFSVERPDGSNFTLKIRSTKLEDSAMYFCASSGATSGQETQYFGPGTRLLVL.

This chain uses TRBV6-5 with TRBJ1-1; maybe TRBD1 (5 bases). Germline V gene data show CDR1 as MNHEY and CDR2 as SVGAGI. This CDR3 has 13 residues. The V and J ends lost 4 bases and 7 bases respectively, with 13 bases between them. CDR3 bases: TGTGCCAGCAGTTCCCGCCCAGGGATTGAAGCTTTCTTT. This gives the protein CASSSRPGIEAFF.

This clone has at least ten counts. The chain is built from TRBV16 and TRBJ2-7; TRBD1 aligns across 8 bases. Germline V lookup: CDR1 KGHSY, CDR2 FQNENV. V was pared by 4 bases and J by 7 bases, with 9 bases of the junction left unmatched. The CDR3 consists of 14 residues. The CDR3 coding sequence is TGTGCCAGCAGCCTAACTCAGGGGGCAAAAGAGCAGTACTTC. Encoded protein: CASSLTQGAKEQYF. Variable domain in full (rest from reference TRBV16 and TRBJ2-7): GEEVAQTPKHLVRGEGQKAKLYCAPIKGHSYVFWYQQVLKNEFKFLISFQNENVFDETGMPKERFSAKCLPNSPCSLEIQATKLEDSAVYFCASSLTQGAKEQYFGPGTRLTVT.

The chain carries TRBV28 and TRBJ1-2; 7 bases map to TRBD1. Germline trimming cut 10 bases from V and 6 bases from J; bases unmatched to any gene: 11. Per germline, CDR1 MDHEN and CDR2 SYDVKM. The CDR3 has 13 residues. CDR3 nucleotide sequence: TGTGCCATTCCCCATAGGGACAGCGATGGCTACACCTTC. Amino acid sequence: CAIPHRDSDGYTF.

The chain uses TRBV7-6 and TRBJ1-3; no firm D call. The V gene's germline CDR1 is SGHVS and CDR2 FNYEAQ. CDR3 length equals 15 residues. The V end lost 1 base, the J end lost 1 base, and 8 bases lay between the germline ends. The CDR3 reads CASSLEPRSGNTIYF. In nucleotides, the CDR3 is TGTGCCAGCAGCTTAGAGCCCCGTTCTGGAAACACCATATATTTT.